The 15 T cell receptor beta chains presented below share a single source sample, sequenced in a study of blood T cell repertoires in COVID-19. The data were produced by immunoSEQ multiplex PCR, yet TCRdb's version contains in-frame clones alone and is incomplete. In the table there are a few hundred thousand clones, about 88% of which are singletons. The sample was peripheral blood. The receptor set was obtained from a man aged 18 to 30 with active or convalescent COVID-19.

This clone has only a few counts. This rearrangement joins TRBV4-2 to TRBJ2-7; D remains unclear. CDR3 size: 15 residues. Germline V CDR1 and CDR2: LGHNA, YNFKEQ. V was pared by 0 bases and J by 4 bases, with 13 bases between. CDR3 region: CASSQDKVGGYEQYF. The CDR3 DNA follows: TGTGCCAGCAGCCAAGATAAGGTCGGCGGTTACGAGCAGTACTTC.

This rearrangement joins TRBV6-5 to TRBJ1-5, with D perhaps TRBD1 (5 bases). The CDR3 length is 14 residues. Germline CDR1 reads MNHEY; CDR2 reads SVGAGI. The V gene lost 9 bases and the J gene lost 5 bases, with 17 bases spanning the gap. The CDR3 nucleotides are TGTGCCAGTCGCGCCTCCGACAGCTATCAGCCCCAGCATTTT. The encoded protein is CASRASDSYQPQHF.

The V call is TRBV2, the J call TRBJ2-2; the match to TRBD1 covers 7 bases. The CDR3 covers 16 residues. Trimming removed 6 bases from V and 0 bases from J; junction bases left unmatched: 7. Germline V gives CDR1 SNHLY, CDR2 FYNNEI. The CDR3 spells CASSAYRGPNTGELFF. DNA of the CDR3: TGTGCCAGCAGCGCCTACAGGGGTCCGAACACCGGGGAGCTGTTTTTT.

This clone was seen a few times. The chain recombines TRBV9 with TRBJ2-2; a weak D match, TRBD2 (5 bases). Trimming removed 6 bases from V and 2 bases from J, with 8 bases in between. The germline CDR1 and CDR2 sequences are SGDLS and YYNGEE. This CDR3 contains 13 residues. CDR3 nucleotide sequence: TGTGCCAGCAACGAGGGAAACACCGGGGAGCTGTTTTTT. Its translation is CASNEGNTGELFF. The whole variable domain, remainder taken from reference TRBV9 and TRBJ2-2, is DSGVTQTPKHLITATGQRVTLRCSPRSGDLSVYWYQQSLDQGLQFLIQYYNGEERAKGNILERFSAQQFPDLHSELNLSSLELGDSALYFCASNEGNTGELFFGEGSRLTVL.

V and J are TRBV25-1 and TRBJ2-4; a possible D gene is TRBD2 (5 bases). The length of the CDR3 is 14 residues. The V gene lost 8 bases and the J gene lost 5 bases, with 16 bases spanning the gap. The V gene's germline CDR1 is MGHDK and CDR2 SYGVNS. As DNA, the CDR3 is TGTGCCAGCCCCTCGGCGGGTCGAGAAAACATTCAGTACTTC. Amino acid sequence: CASPSAGRENIQYF.

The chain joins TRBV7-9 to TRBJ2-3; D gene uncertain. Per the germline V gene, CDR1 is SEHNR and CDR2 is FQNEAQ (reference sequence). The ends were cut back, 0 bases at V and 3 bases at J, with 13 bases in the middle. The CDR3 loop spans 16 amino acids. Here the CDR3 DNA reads TGTGCCAGCAGCTTAGCTTTCGACGGAGCAACAGATACGCAGTATTTT. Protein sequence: CASSLAFDGATDTQYF.

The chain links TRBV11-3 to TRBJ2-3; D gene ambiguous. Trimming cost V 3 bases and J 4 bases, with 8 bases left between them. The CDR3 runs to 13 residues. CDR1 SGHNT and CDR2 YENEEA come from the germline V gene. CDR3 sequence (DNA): TGTGCCAGCAGCTTGGGCCGCGCAGATACGCAGTATTTT. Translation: CASSLGRADTQYF. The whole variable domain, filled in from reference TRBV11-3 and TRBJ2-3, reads EAGVVQSPRYKIIEKKQPVAFWCNPISGHNTLYWYLQNLGQGPELLIRYENEEAVDDSQLPKDRFSAERLKGVDSTLKIQPAELGDSAVYLCASSLGRADTQYFGPGTRLTVL.

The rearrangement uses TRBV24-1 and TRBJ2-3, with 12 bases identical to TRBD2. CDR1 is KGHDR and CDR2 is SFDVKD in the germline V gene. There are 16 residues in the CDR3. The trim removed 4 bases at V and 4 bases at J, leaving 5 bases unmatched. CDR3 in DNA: TGTGCCACCAGTGACCCTAGCGGGAGGGCCGCAGATACGCAGTATTTT. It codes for CATSDPSGRAADTQYF.

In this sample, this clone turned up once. CDR3 bases: TGTGCCAGTAGTACCGTTGGGACAGGAGTATATGGCTACACCTTC. It specifies CASSTVGTGVYGYTF. V usage is TRBV19 and J usage is TRBJ1-2; TRBD1 agrees at 8 bases. Germline V gene data show CDR1 as LNHDA and CDR2 as SQIVND (reference sequence). With V trimmed by 4 bases and J by 5 bases, 9 bases remained unmatched. This CDR3 region has 15 residues.

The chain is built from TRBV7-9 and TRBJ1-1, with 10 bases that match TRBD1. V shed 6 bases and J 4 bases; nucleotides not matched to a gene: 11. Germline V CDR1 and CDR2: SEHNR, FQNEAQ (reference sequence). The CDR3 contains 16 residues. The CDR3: CASSRPGQGRGTEAFF. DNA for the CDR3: TGTGCCAGCAGTCGACCGGGACAGGGGAGAGGCACTGAAGCTTTCTTT.

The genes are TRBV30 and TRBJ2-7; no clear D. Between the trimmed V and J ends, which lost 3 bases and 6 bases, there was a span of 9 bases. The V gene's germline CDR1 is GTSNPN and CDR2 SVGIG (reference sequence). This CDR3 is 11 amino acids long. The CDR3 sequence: CAWRMGSEQYF. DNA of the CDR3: TGTGCCTGGAGGATGGGCTCCGAGCAGTACTTC. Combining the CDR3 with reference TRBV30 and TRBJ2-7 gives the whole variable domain SQTIHQWPATLVQPVGSPLSLECTVEGTSNPNLYWYRQAAGRGLQLLFYSVGIGQISSEVPQNLSASRPQDRQFILSSKKLLLSDSGFYLCAWRMGSEQYFGPGTRLTVT.

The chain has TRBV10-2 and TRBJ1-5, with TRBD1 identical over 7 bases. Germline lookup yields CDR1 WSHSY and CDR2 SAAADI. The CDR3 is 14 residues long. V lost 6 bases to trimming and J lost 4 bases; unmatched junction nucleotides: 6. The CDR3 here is CASRLGTENQPQHF. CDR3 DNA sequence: TGCGCCAGCAGGCTTGGGACAGAGAATCAGCCCCAGCATTTT.

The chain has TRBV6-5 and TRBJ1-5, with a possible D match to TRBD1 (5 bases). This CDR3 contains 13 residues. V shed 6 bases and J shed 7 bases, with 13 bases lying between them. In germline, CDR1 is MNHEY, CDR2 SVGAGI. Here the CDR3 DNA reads TGTGCCAGCAGCCAGGCAGGGTGGCAGCCCCAGCATTTT. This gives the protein CASSQAGWQPQHF.

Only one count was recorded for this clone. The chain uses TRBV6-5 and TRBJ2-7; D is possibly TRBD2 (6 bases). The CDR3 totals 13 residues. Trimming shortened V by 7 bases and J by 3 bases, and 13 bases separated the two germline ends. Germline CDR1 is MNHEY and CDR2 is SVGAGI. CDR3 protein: CASTRGGFYEQYF. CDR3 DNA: TGTGCCAGCACCCGGGGAGGTTTCTACGAGCAGTACTTC.

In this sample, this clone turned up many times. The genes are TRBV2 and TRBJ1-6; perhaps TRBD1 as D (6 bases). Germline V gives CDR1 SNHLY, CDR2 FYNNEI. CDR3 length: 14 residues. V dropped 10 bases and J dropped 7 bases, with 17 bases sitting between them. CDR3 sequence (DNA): TGTGCCACACAACCGACAGGAAGGAATTCACCCCTCCACTTT. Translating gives CATQPTGRNSPLHF.